Included here is one TCR beta chain sequence, with context. This sample was included in a study of blood T cell repertoires in COVID-19. Study as a whole: Samples came from the United States, Italy and Spain, spanning acute and convalescent COVID-19. In each case, the material was cDNA or gDNA derived from T cells, B-cell-depleted T cells, or PBMCs.

Original analysis: Scientists estimated how many nucleated cells there were by amplifying reference gene primers. Measured with immunoSEQ multiplex PCR; TCRdb has only the in-frame clones, and not every one. The DNA was the basis for D and trimming; V, J and clone size are from that table. The table has fewer than 85,000 clones, approximately 90% seen once. Germline V gene data show CDR1 as SNHLY and CDR2 as FYNNEI. The CDR3 length is 14 residues. Trimming removed 5 bases from V and 9 bases from J; junction bases left unmatched: 10. This chain connects TRBV2 to TRBJ2-1; TRBD2 aligns across 7 bases. The source material was peripheral blood. The TCR was taken from a human donor in a cohort sampled during active COVID-19. CDR3 region: CASSSLTSSREQFF. CDR3 sequence (DNA): TGTGCCAGCAGTAGCCTGACTAGCTCACGTGAGCAGTTCTTC. Full variable domain (missing parts from reference TRBV2 and TRBJ2-1): EPEVTQTPSHQVTQMGQEVILRCVPISNHLYFYWYRQILGQKVEFLVSFYNNEISEKSEIFDDQFSVERPDGSNFTLKIRSTKLEDSAMYFCASSSLTSSREQFFGPGTRLTVL.